The next 26 T cell receptor beta chains were all read from a single sample in a study of blood T cell repertoires in COVID-19. Assay used: immunoSEQ multiplex PCR; TCRdb lists only in-frame clones, some missing. This table holds 490,000 or so clones, less than 90% found once. Sequenced: PBMCs or T cells enriched from blood (not recorded which). These receptors were taken from a woman aged 60-75 years who had recovered from COVID-19.

The CDR3 DNA follows: TGTGCCTGGAGTGTAAGGACACTACAGGGGCCCGGGGAGCTGTTTTTT. Protein: CAWSVRTLQGPGELFF. The chain joins TRBV30 to TRBJ2-2; 7 positions match TRBD1. CDR3 size: 16 residues. V lost 0 bases, J lost 6 bases, and 10 bases stayed unmatched. Germline CDR1 reads GTSNPN; CDR2 reads SVGIG (reference sequence).

The chain links TRBV7-6 to TRBJ2-1, with 8 bases matching TRBD1. The V and J ends lost 5 bases and 4 bases, in that order; junction bases with no gene match: 7. Looked up from germline, CDR1 is SGHVS and CDR2 is FNYEAQ. This CDR3 comprises 15 residues. CDR3 sequence: CASSQGDRLYNEQFF. The CDR3 DNA reads TGTGCCAGCAGCCAGGGGGACAGGCTATACAATGAGCAGTTCTTC.

This chain links TRBV3-1 (or the pseudogene TRBV3-2) with TRBJ1-2; TRBD1 matches at 9 bases. Germline lookup yields CDR1 LGHDT and CDR2 YNNKEL (reference sequence). The V and J ends lost 6 bases and 6 bases, in that order; junction bases with no gene match: 5. This CDR3 comprises 13 residues. As DNA, the CDR3 is TGTGCCAGCAGTCGCGGGACAGGGAATGGCTACACCTTC. The encoded protein is CASSRGTGNGYTF.

This clone was seen only once. CDR3: CASSLAASAAYGYTF. The CDR3 DNA reads TGCGCCAGCAGCTTGGCGGCGTCAGCGGCCTATGGCTACACCTTC. This chain uses TRBV5-1 with TRBJ1-2; D gene unclear. V was clipped by 0 bases and J by 4 bases, with 13 bases between them. This CDR3 spans 15 amino acids. Per the germline V gene, CDR1 is SGHRS and CDR2 is YFSETQ.

The chain has TRBV11-2 and TRBJ2-3; TRBD1 agrees at 8 bases. Germline CDR1 SGHAT, CDR2 FQNNGV. The V and J ends lost 2 bases and 1 base, in that order; junction bases with no gene match: 11. This CDR3 is 18 amino acids long. The CDR3 loop is CASSLRYTGTGGTDTQYF. The CDR3 DNA is TGTGCCAGCAGCTTACGATACACCGGGACAGGAGGCACAGATACGCAGTATTTT. Full variable domain (missing parts from reference TRBV11-2 and TRBJ2-3): EAGVAQSPRYKIIEKRQSVAFWCNPISGHATLYWYQQILGQGPKLLIQFQNNGVVDDSQLPKDRFSAERLKGVDSTLKIQPAKLEDSAVYLCASSLRYTGTGGTDTQYFGPGTRLTVL.

V is TRBV2 and J is TRBJ1-2; 8 nucleotides agree with TRBD1. The trim removed 7 bases at V and 3 bases at J, leaving 7 bases unmatched. Germline loops: CDR1 SNHLY, CDR2 FYNNEI. This CDR3 contains 14 residues. In DNA form, the CDR3 reads TGTGCCAGCACCAAAGGACAGGGATACTATGGCTACACCTTC. Translated: CASTKGQGYYGYTF.

The chain employs TRBV5-5 and TRBJ2-1; TRBD2 aligns across 10 bases. The CDR3 runs 16 residues. In germline, CDR1 is SGHKS, CDR2 YYEKEE (reference sequence). Germline trimming cut 6 bases from V and 3 bases from J; bases unmatched to any gene: 9. The CDR3 DNA follows: TGTGCCAGCAAGGGAGGGCTAGCGGGGGACTACAATGAGCAGTTCTTC. Protein: CASKGGLAGDYNEQFF.

The chain is built from TRBV5-1 and TRBJ2-7; D possibly corresponds to TRBD2 (6 bases). The CDR3 consists of 12 residues. Germline CDR1 SGHRS, CDR2 YFSETQ. V gave up 4 bases and J gave up 4 bases, with 9 bases separating them. In nucleotides, the CDR3 is TGCGCCAGCAGCGCCGGGAGATACGAGCAGTACTTC. Translated, it gives CASSAGRYEQYF.

J is TRBJ2-5 and V is TRBV10-2; D uncertain. Germline CDR1 and CDR2: WSHSY and SAAADI. The ends were cut back, 5 bases at V and 5 bases at J, with 21 bases in the middle. There are 16 residues in the CDR3. CDR3 in amino acids: CASSPKFYRTMETQYF. Here the CDR3 DNA reads TGCGCCAGCAGTCCCAAATTCTATCGTACTATGGAGACCCAGTACTTC.

This chain connects TRBV3-1 (or the pseudogene TRBV3-2) to TRBJ1-5; possible D gene TRBD1, 5 bases. The CDR3 is made up of 15 amino acids. Germline loops: CDR1 LGHDT, CDR2 YNNKEL (reference sequence). Between the trimmed V and J ends, which lost 4 bases and 4 bases, there was a span of 14 bases. CDR3: CASSPQGTLNQPQHF. The CDR3 nucleotides read TGTGCCAGCAGCCCCCAGGGAACGTTAAATCAGCCCCAGCATTTT.

This chain links TRBV5-6 with TRBJ1-4; TRBD1 matches 10 bases. In germline, CDR1 is SGHDT, CDR2 YYEEEE. The CDR3 extends over 12 amino acids. V trimming: 3 bases; J trimming: 10 bases; junction bases outside the gene matches: 0. CDR3: CASSWDRGKLFF. DNA of the CDR3: TGTGCCAGCAGCTGGGACAGGGGAAAACTGTTTTTT.

This chain connects TRBV29-1 to TRBJ2-5, with D possibly matching TRBD1 (7 bases). This CDR3 is built from 14 residues. Germline V CDR1 and CDR2: SQVTM, ANQGSEA. Trimming pared 7 bases from V and 5 bases from J, leaving 20 bases between. Written as DNA, the CDR3 is TGCAGCGCCACCGGGACAGAAGGAGGGGAGACCCAGTACTTC. Its translation: CSATGTEGGETQYF.

V is TRBV6-5 and J is TRBJ1-3; D is perhaps TRBD1 (5 bases). The CDR3 runs to 16 residues. V dropped 2 bases and J dropped 0 bases, with 11 bases sitting between them. Germline CDR1 and CDR2: MNHEY and SVGAGI. CDR3: CASSYDSHSSGNTIYF. The CDR3 DNA follows: TGTGCCAGCAGTTACGACAGCCACTCCTCTGGAAACACCATATATTTT.

Details on this clone: This specimen includes other DNA sequences encoding the same CDR3. The rearrangement joins TRBV18 to TRBJ2-5; 8 bases are a match to TRBD1. V shed 3 bases, J shed 1 base, and the junction held 1 base outside the gene matches. This CDR3 spans 14 amino acids. The V gene's germline CDR1 is KGHSH and CDR2 LQKENI. The CDR3 loop reads CASSPDRGQETQYF. The CDR3 nucleotides read TGTGCCAGCTCACCCGACAGGGGCCAAGAGACCCAGTACTTC.

The chain recombines TRBV7-2 with TRBJ1-6; tentatively, D is TRBD1 (5 bases). Germline assignment: CDR1 SGHTA and CDR2 FQGNSA. The CDR3 loop spans 15 amino acids. Trimming stripped 5 bases from V and 7 bases from J, with 15 bases between. This CDR3 reads CASSRKAGLNSPLHF. DNA for the CDR3: TGTGCCAGCAGCCGGAAGGCAGGGTTGAATTCACCCCTCCACTTT.

On this clone itself: This sample also contains other DNA sequences that code for the same CDR3. V usage is TRBV10-3 and J usage is TRBJ2-7; 7 nucleotides match TRBD1. Unmatched junction bases numbered 7, after V lost 11 bases and J lost 0 bases. Germline CDR1 and CDR2: ENHRY and SYGVKD. CDR3 size: 13 residues. For the CDR3, the DNA is TGTGCCGCCGGACAGGCGAGCTCCTACGAGCAGTACTTC. Translated: CAAGQASSYEQYF.

The chain recombines TRBV11-3 with TRBJ2-7, with 7 bases matching TRBD2. Germline trimming cut 1 base from V and 2 bases from J; bases unmatched to any gene: 5. Per the germline V gene, CDR1 is SGHNT and CDR2 is YENEEA. The CDR3 has 15 amino acids. The CDR3 reads CASSLGGGTPYEQYF. Here the CDR3 DNA reads TGTGCCAGCAGCTTAGGGGGGGGAACCCCCTACGAGCAGTACTTC.

The chain has TRBV25-1 and TRBJ2-1, with 11 bases fitting TRBD2. V lost 5 bases and J lost 7; bases outside the gene matches: 7. From germline, CDR1 is MGHDK and CDR2 SYGVNS. The CDR3 consists of 15 residues. The CDR3 DNA sequence: TGTGCCAGCAGTCCCTTAGCGGGGGGGCGGAATGAGCAGTTCTTC. It encodes CASSPLAGGRNEQFF.

This clone came up once. V gene TRBV30 combines with J gene TRBJ1-1, with unresolved D. The CDR3 has 13 amino acids. V was shortened by 0 bases and J by 2 bases, with 7 bases between the two germline ends. Per germline, CDR1 GTSNPN and CDR2 SVGIG (reference sequence). The CDR3 DNA is TGTGCCTGGAGTGTACAGATTAACACTGAAGCTTTCTTT. As protein: CAWSVQINTEAFF.

The chain links TRBV6-5 to TRBJ2-1, with 9 bases aligning to TRBD2. CDR3 length: 15 residues. Germline CDR1 reads MNHEY; CDR2 reads SVGAGI. Losses at the gene ends were 6 bases for V and 3 bases for J; bases not matched to a gene: 6. The DNA for the CDR3 is TGTGCCAGCAGCCGAGCGGGGGGAATCTACAATGAGCAGTTCTTC. Protein sequence: CASSRAGGIYNEQFF.

The gene calls are TRBV2 and TRBJ2-3, with a weak D call TRBD2 (6 bases). The CDR3 loop spans 14 amino acids. The ends were cut back, 4 bases at V and 0 bases at J, with 8 bases in the middle. Germline V gene lookup returns CDR1 SNHLY and CDR2 FYNNEI. The CDR3 protein is CASSVGGSTDTQYF. In DNA form, the CDR3 reads TGTGCCAGCAGTGTGGGGGGTAGCACAGATACGCAGTATTTT.

This clone was found a few times. The gene calls are TRBV27 and TRBJ1-1; maybe TRBD1 (5 bases). The germline V gene has CDR1 MNHEY and CDR2 SMNVEV (reference sequence). Trimming removed 4 bases at V and 0 bases at J, with 12 bases between. The CDR3 has 15 residues. The CDR3 region has the DNA TGTGCCAGCAGTTGGGGCAGCTCCATGAACACTGAAGCTTTCTTT. Translated: CASSWGSSMNTEAFF.

V usage is TRBV12-5 and J usage is TRBJ2-7; TRBD1 matches at 7 bases. The CDR3 runs to 14 residues. With V trimmed by 4 bases and J by 7 bases, 10 bases remained unmatched. CDR1 LGHNT and CDR2 FRNRAP come from the germline V gene. The CDR3 bases are TGTGCTAGTGGTTCCCACCCGGACAGGCTGGAGCAGTACTTC. It yields the protein CASGSHPDRLEQYF.

The chain combines TRBV6-5 with TRBJ2-7; 9 positions agree with TRBD2. The ends lost 7 bases at V and 5 bases at J; junction bases unmatched: 12. CDR1 is MNHEY and CDR2 is SVGAGI in the germline V gene. The CDR3 contains 15 residues. CDR3: CASTEGRLAADEQYV. CDR3 coding DNA: TGTGCCAGCACCGAGGGCCGACTAGCGGCTGACGAGCAGTACGTC.

There are a few counts of this clone. The chain is built from TRBV2 and TRBJ1-2, with unresolved D. Trimming stripped 4 bases from V and 3 bases from J, with 6 bases between. The CDR3 is made up of 12 amino acids. Germline lookup yields CDR1 SNHLY and CDR2 FYNNEI. CDR3 nucleotides: TGTGCCAGCAGTGTGGGCCACTATGGCTACACCTTC. It encodes CASSVGHYGYTF.

The chain has TRBV7-6 and TRBJ2-3; 13 bases fit TRBD2. Germline CDR1 is SGHVS and CDR2 is FNYEAQ. V lost 3 bases and J lost 1; bases outside the gene matches: 4. The CDR3 totals 17 residues. The CDR3 DNA sequence: TGTGCCAGCAGCTTGACTAGCGGGGGGTCTGGCACAGATACGCAGTATTTT. Residues: CASSLTSGGSGTDTQYF.